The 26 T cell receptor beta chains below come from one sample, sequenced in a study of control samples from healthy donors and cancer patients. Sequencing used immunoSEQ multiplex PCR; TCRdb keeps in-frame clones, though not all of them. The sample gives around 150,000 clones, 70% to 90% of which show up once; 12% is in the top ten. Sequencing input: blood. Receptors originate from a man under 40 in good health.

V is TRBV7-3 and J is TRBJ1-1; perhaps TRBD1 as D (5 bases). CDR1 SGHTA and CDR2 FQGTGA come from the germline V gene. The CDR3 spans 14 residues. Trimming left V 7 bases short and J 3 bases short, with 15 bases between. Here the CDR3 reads CASKAVPRDTEAFF. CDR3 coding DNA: TGTGCCAGCAAGGCGGTTCCCAGGGACACTGAAGCTTTCTTT.

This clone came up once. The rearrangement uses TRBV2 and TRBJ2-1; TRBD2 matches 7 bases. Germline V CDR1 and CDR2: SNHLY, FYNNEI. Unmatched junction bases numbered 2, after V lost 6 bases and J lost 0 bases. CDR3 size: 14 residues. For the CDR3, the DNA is TGTGCCAGCAGAGCGGGAAGCTCCTACAATGAGCAGTTCTTC. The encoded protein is CASRAGSSYNEQFF. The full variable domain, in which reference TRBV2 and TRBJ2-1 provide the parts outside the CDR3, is EPEVTQTPSHQVTQMGQEVILRCVPISNHLYFYWYRQILGQKVEFLVSFYNNEISEKSEIFDDQFSVERPDGSNFTLKIRSTKLEDSAMYFCASRAGSSYNEQFFGPGTRLTVL.

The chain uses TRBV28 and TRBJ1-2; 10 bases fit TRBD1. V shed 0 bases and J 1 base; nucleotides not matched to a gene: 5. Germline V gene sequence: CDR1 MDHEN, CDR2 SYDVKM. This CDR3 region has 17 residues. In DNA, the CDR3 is TGTGCCAGCAGTTTATGGGGACAGGGGATTGGTAACTATGGCTACACCTTC. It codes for CASSLWGQGIGNYGYTF.

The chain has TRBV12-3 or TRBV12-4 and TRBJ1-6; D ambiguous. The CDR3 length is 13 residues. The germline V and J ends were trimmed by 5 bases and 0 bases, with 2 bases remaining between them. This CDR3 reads CASSSSYNSPLHF. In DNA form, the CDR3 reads TGTGCCAGCAGTAGCTCCTATAATTCACCCCTCCACTTT.

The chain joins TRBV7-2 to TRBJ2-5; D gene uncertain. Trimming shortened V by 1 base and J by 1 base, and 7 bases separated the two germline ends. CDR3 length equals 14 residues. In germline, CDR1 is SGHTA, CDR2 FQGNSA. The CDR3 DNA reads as TGTGCCAGCAGCTTAGGGCCTCTCCAAGAGACCCAGTACTTC. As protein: CASSLGPLQETQYF.

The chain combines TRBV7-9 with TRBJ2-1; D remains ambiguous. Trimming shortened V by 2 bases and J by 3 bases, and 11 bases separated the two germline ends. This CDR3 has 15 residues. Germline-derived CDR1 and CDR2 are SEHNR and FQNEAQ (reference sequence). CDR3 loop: CASSLLPDGYNEQFF. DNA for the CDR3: TGTGCCAGCAGCTTACTACCGGACGGCTACAATGAGCAGTTCTTC.

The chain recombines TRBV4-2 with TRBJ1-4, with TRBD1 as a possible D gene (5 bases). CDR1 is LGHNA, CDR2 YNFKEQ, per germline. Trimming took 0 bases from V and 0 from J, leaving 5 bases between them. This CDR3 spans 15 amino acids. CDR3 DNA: TGTGCCAGCAGCCAAGACAGGGCAACTAATGAAAAACTGTTTTTT. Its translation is CASSQDRATNEKLFF.

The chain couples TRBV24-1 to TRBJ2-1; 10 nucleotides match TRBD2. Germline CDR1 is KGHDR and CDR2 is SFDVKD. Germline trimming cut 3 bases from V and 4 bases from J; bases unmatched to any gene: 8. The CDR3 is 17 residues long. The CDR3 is CATSDVPSGSIYNEQFF. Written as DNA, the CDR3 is TGTGCCACCAGTGATGTCCCTAGCGGGAGTATATACAATGAGCAGTTCTTC.

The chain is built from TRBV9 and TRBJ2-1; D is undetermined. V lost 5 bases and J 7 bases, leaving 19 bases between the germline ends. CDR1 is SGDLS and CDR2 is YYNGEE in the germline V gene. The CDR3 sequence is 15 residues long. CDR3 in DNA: TGTGCCAGCAGTATGACTCCCCACTCTTCTAATGAGCAGTTCTTC. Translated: CASSMTPHSSNEQFF.

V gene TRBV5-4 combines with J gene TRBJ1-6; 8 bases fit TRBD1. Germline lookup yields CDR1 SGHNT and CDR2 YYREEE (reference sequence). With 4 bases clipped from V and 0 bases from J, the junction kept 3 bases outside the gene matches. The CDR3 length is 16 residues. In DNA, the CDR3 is TGTGCCAGCAGCCGACAGGGGAGCTCCTATAATTCACCCCTCCACTTT. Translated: CASSRQGSSYNSPLHF.

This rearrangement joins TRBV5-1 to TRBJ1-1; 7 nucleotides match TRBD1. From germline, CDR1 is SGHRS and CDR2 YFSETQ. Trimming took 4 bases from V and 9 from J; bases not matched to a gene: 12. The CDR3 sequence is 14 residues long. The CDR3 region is CASSPAQGDSKAFF. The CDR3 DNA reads TGCGCCAGCAGCCCGGCCCAGGGGGACAGTAAAGCTTTCTTT.

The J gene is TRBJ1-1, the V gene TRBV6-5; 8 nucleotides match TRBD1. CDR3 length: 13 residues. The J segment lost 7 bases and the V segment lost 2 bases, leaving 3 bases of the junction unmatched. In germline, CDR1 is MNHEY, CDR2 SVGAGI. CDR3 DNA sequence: TGTGCCAGCAGTTACGACAGGGGTAATGAAGCTTTCTTT. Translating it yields CASSYDRGNEAFF.

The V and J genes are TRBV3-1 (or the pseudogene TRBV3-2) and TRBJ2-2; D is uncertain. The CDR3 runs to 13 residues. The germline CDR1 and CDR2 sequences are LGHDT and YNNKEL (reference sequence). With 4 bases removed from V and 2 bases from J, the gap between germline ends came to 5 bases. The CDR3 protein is CASSRGNTGELFF. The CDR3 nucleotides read TGTGCCAGCAGCCGAGGAAACACCGGGGAGCTGTTTTTT.

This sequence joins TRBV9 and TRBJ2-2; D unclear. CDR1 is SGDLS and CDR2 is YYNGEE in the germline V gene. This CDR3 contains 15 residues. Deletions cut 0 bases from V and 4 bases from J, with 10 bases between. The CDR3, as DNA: TGTGCCAGCAGCGTAGCTAGACACCTCACCGGGGAGCTGTTTTTT. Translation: CASSVARHLTGELFF.

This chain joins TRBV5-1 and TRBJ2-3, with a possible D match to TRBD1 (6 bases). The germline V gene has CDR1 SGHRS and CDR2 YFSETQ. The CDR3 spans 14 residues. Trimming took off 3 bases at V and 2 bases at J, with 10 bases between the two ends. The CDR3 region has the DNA TGCGCCAGCAGCTATGGACAGACCACAGATACGCAGTATTTT. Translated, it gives CASSYGQTTDTQYF.

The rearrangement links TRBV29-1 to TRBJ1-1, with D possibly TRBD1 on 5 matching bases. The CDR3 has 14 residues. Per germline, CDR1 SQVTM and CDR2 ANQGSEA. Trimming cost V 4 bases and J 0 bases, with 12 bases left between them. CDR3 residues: CSVVQGGMNTEAFF. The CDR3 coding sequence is TGCAGCGTTGTGCAGGGCGGGATGAACACTGAAGCTTTCTTT.

CDR3 sequence (DNA): TGTGCCAGCTTGGTCGAGGCCGAAGCTTTCTTT. It is translated as CASLVEAEAFF. The J gene is TRBJ1-1, the V gene TRBV6-5; D gene unclear. V gave up 8 bases and J gave up 8 bases, with 12 bases separating them. Germline CDR1 is MNHEY and CDR2 is SVGAGI. This CDR3 contains 11 residues.

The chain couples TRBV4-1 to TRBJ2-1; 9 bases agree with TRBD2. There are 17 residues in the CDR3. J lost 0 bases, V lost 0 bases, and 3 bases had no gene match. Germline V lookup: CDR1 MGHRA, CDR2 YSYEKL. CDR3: CASSQEAGGTSYNEQFF. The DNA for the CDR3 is TGCGCCAGCAGCCAAGAGGCGGGAGGGACCTCCTACAATGAGCAGTTCTTC.

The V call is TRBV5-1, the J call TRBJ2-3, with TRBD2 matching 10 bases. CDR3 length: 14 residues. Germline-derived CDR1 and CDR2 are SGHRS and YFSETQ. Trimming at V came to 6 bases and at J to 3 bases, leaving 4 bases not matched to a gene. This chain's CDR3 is CASTLLAGTDTQYF. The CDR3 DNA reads TGCGCCAGCACCTTACTAGCGGGGACAGATACGCAGTATTTT.

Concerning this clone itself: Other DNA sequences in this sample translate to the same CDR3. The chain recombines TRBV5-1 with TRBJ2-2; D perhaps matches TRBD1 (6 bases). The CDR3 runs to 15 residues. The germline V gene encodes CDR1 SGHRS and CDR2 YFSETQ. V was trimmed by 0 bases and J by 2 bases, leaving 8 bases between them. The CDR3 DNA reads TGCGCCAGCAGCTTGGGGACAGCTAACACCGGGGAGCTGTTTTTT. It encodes CASSLGTANTGELFF.

The CDR3 coding sequence is TGCGCCAGCACCCCTCAGCCAGGGCTCGGTGAAAAACTGTTTTTT. Protein sequence: CASTPQPGLGEKLFF. This chain connects TRBV5-1 to TRBJ1-4; weak D call: TRBD1 (5 bases). Between the trimmed V and J ends, which lost 6 bases and 7 bases, there was a span of 19 bases. Germline CDR1 reads SGHRS; CDR2 reads YFSETQ. The CDR3 consists of 15 residues. Full variable domain (remainder filled in from reference TRBV5-1 and TRBJ1-4): KAGVTQTPRYLIKTRGQQVTLSCSPISGHRSVSWYQQTPGQGLQFLFEYFSETQRNKGNFPGRFSGRQFSNSRSEMNVSTLELGDSALYLCASTPQPGLGEKLFFGSGTQLSVL.

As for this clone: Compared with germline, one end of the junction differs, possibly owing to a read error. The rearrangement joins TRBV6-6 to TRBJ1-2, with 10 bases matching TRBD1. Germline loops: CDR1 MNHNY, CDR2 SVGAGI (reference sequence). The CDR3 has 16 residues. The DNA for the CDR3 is TGTGCCAGCAGTCACTCCGGGACAGGGGTTAACTATGGCTACACCTTC. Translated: CASSHSGTGVNYGYTF.

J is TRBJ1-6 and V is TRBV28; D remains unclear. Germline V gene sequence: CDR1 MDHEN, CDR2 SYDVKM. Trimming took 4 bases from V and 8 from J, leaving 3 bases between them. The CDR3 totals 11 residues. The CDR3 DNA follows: TGTGCCAGCAGTTATGATTCACCCCTCCACTTT. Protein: CASSYDSPLHF.

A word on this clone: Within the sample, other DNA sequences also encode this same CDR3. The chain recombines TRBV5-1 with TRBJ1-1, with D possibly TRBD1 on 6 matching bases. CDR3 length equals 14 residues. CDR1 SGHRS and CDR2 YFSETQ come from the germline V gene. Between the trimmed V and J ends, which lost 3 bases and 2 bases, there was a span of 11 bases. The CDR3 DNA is TGCGCCAGCAGCTCCGGACAGCCAAACACTGAAGCTTTCTTT. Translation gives CASSSGQPNTEAFF.

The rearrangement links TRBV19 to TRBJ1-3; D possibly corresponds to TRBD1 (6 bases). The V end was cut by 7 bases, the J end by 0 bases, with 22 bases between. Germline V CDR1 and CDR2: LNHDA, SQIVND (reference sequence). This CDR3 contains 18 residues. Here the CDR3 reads CASTLDSALGLSGNTIYF. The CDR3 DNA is TGTGCCAGTACCTTGGACAGCGCCCTGGGCCTCTCTGGAAACACCATATATTTT.

The DNA of the CDR3 is TGTGCCAGCAGTCCTAGCGCCCAAGAGACCCAGTACTTC. Translated, it gives CASSPSAQETQYF. The V gene is TRBV12-3 or TRBV12-4, the J gene TRBJ2-5; maybe TRBD2 (6 bases). The CDR3 totals 13 residues. V lost 5 bases and J lost 1, with 8 bases in between.